This TCR beta chain emerged from a study of blood T cell repertoires in COVID-19. Across the whole study: Researchers got acute and convalescent COVID-19 samples from the United States, Italy and Spain. T cells, B-cell-depleted T cells, or PBMCs provided the cDNA or gDNA that served as material.

There are 14 residues in the CDR3. The germline CDR1 and CDR2 sequences are MDHEN and SYDVKM. Trimming left V 5 bases short and J 7 bases short, with 15 bases between. Under the authors' procedure: It was from reference gene primer amplification that nucleated cell counts were estimated. The repertoire was sequenced with immunoSEQ multiplex PCR; TCRdb's copy has only in-frame clones and lacks some. Clone size and the V and J calls come from that table; the DNA yielded D and trimming. Of around 140,000 clones listed, about 74% are singletons. The rearrangement joins TRBV28 to TRBJ2-4, with D possibly TRBD1 on 5 matching bases. The TCR originated in a man aged 50-59 years with acute or convalescent COVID-19. Sequencing was performed on peripheral blood. Written as DNA, the CDR3 is TGTGCCAGCAGTCCCCCCAGGGATGAGAACATTCAGTACTTC. This translates into CASSPPRDENIQYF.